These 2 T cell receptor beta chains were all obtained from the same sample, sequenced in a study of OX40 agonist ivuxolimab in advanced cancers. The library was produced with the immunoSEQ multiplex PCR assay. TCRdb limited this immuneACCESS table to in-frame rearrangements with V and J called. A share of clones is missing; checked studies link under half to unresolved V genes, and the rest is unexplained. This sample has more than 85,000 clones in its table, and about 86% of those were observed once. Of the sample, more than 1.1% is held by the ten largest clones. The sample in question was CD4+ or CD8+ T cells sorted from blood, obtained in a trial of the OX40 agonist ivuxolimab. Source of these receptors: an adult with an advanced solid tumor such as melanoma, head and neck, liver or kidney cancer.

This rearrangement joins TRBV2 to TRBJ2-5; TRBD1 matches 7 bases. After removal of 6 bases from V and 3 bases from J, the junction contained 7 bases not matched to a gene. This CDR3 region has 14 residues. Germline assignment: CDR1 SNHLY and CDR2 FYNNEI. CDR3 loop: CASRVGTAKETQYF. CDR3 coding DNA: TGTGCCAGCAGGGTTGGGACAGCAAAAGAGACCCAGTACTTC. Together with reference TRBV2 and TRBJ2-5, the CDR3 gives the full variable domain: EPEVTQTPSHQVTQMGQEVILRCVPISNHLYFYWYRQILGQKVEFLVSFYNNEISEKSEIFDDQFSVERPDGSNFTLKIRSTKLEDSAMYFCASRVGTAKETQYFGPGTRLLVL.

This clone was seen once. The chain uses TRBV5-1 and TRBJ1-3, with D uncertain. This CDR3 is 15 amino acids long. Germline V gene lookup returns CDR1 SGHRS and CDR2 YFSETQ. V lost 0 bases, J lost 0 bases, and 7 bases lay in between. CDR3 protein: CASSLESISGNTIYF. The CDR3 DNA sequence: TGCGCCAGCAGCTTGGAATCAATCTCTGGAAACACCATATATTTT.